The clone carrying this T cell receptor beta chain was seen once. Antigen unknown. The stimulus was an HIV-1 Gag 15-mer peptide pool, about 1 ug/peptide/mL. CD40L-negative CD69-negative CD45RO-high memory CD4+ T cells were sorted as populations depleted of antigen-responding cells. Sequencing used immunoSEQ version 4 in survey mode. This table comes from immunoSEQ multiplex PCR, and its TCRdb copy is limited to in-frame clones, with some not included. Here the sample spans over 40,000 clones, roughly 74% being singletons. The sample comes from a study of persistence of HIV-infected CD4 T cells. Whole-study results and caveats: Antigen-responding cells were enriched for degenerate expanded CDR3beta sequences.

The ends were cut back, 4 bases at V and 1 base at J, with 10 bases in the middle. This CDR3 has 14 residues. Germline lookup yields CDR1 SNHLY and CDR2 FYNNEI. The sequence came from an adult man with HIV who was CMV-seropositive. Specimen: CD4+ T cells sorted from PBMCs after roughly 18-hour stimulation, collected from a patient who received antiretroviral therapy. This sequence joins TRBV2 and TRBJ1-1; D not certain. The CDR3 protein is CASSVIGRNTEAFF. The CDR3 bases are TGTGCCAGCAGTGTAATAGGAAGGAACACTGAAGCTTTCTTT. The whole variable domain, remainder taken from reference TRBV2 and TRBJ1-1, is EPEVTQTPSHQVTQMGQEVILRCVPISNHLYFYWYRQILGQKVEFLVSFYNNEISEKSEIFDDQFSVERPDGSNFTLKIRSTKLEDSAMYFCASSVIGRNTEAFFGQGTRLTVV.